The clone carrying this T cell receptor (beta chain) is a singleton in its sample. What it recognizes is unknown. The data belong to a study of T cell responses to AZD1222 COVID-19 vaccine. General study points: Only six AZD1222 recipients tested seropositive at baseline. It was only after the peak T cell response that any repertoires were sampled. Donors in the cohort were predominantly white British and more often female, and clonal diversity was possibly underestimated.

Germline loops: CDR1 GTSNPN, CDR2 SVGIG (reference sequence). The CDR3 covers 15 residues. The V gene end was trimmed by 5 bases and the J gene end by 2 bases; junction bases not matched to a gene: 7. The data were produced by immunoSEQ multiplex PCR, yet TCRdb's version contains in-frame clones alone and is incomplete. The sample lists 150,000 to 200,000 clones, 80% to 90% seen once, with about 6% in the top ten. The clonotype comes from an adult in good health. The input for sequencing was peripheral blood, taken on day 0 of AZD1222 vaccination. The chain combines TRBV30 with TRBJ2-1, with 9 bases that match TRBD1. DNA for the CDR3: TGTGCCTGGGCTCCGGACAGGGGAACCTACAATGAGCAGTTCTTC. The encoded protein is CAWAPDRGTYNEQFF.